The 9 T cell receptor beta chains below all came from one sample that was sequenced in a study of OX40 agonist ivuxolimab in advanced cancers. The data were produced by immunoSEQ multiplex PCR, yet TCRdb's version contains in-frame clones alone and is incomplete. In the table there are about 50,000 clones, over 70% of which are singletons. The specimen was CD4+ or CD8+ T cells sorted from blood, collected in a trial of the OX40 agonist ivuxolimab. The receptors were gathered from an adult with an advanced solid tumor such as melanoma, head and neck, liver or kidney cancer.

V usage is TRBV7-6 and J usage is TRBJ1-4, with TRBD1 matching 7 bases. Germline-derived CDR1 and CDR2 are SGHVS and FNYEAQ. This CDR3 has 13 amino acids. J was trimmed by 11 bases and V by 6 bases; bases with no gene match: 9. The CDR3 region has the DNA TGTGCCAGCAGTTCATGGACAGGCGTTAAACTGTTTTTT. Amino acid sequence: CASSSWTGVKLFF.

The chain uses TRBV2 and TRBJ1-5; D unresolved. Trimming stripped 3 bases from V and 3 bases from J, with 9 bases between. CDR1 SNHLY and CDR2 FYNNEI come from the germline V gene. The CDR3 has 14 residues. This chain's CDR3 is CASSDRQLNQPQHF. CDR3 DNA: TGTGCCAGCAGTGATAGGCAGCTCAATCAGCCCCAGCATTTT.

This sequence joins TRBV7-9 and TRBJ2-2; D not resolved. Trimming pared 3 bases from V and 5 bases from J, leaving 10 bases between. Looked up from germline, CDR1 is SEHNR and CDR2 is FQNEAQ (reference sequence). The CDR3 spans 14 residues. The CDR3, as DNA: TGTGCCAGCAGCTTCCTGATGAGGACCGGGGAGCTGTTTTTT. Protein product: CASSFLMRTGELFF.

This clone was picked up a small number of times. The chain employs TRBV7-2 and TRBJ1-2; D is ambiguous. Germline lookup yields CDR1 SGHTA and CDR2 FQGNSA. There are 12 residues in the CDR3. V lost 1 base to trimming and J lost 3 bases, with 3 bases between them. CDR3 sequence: CASSLGYYGYTF. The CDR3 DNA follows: TGTGCCAGCAGCTTAGGGTACTATGGCTACACCTTC.

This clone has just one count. The CDR3 DNA is TGTGCCAGCAGCGGAACTGGAAACACCATATATTTT. Protein product: CASSGTGNTIYF. The chain joins TRBV7-6 to TRBJ1-3, with no clear D. Per germline, CDR1 SGHVS and CDR2 FNYEAQ. The CDR3 extends over 12 amino acids. Deletions cut 5 bases from V and 2 bases from J, with 4 bases between.

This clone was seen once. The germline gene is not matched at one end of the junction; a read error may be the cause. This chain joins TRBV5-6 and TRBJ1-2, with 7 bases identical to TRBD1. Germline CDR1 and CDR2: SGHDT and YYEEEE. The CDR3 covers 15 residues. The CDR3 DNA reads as TGTGCCAGCAGAGCGCGGTGGGACAGCCTCGCCTTGGGGGATTTC. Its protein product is CASRARWDSLALGDF. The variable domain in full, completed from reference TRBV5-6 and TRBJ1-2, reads DAGVTQSPTHLIKTRGQQVTLRCSPKSGHDTVSWYQQALGQGPQFIFQYYEEEERQRGNFPDRFSGHQFPNYSSELNVNALLLGDSALYLCASRARWDSLALGDFGSGTRLTVV.

CDR3 protein: CASSPTAGGGGELFF. The CDR3 DNA follows: TGTGCCAGCTCACCTACGGCAGGGGGCGGCGGGGAGCTGTTTTTT. The V gene is TRBV18, the J gene TRBJ2-2, with 8 bases that match TRBD1. CDR3 length equals 15 residues. Per germline, CDR1 KGHSH and CDR2 LQKENI. Trimming removed 3 bases from V and 7 bases from J; junction bases left unmatched: 7.

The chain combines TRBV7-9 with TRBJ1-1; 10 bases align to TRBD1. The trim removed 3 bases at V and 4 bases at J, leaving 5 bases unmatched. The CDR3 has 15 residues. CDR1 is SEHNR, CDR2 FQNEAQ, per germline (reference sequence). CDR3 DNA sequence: TGTGCCAGCAGCTTCCGGGACAGGGGTGGCACTGAAGCTTTCTTT. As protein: CASSFRDRGGTEAFF.

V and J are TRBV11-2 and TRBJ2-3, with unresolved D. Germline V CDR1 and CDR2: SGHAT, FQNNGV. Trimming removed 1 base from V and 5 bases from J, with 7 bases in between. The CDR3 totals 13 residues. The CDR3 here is CASSLARGDTQYF. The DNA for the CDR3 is TGTGCCAGCAGCTTAGCCCGAGGAGATACGCAGTATTTT.